Shown below are 16 T cell receptor beta chains from a single sample sequenced in a study of T cell changes during pregnancy in multiple sclerosis. Sequenced by immunoSEQ multiplex PCR; TCRdb stores in-frame clones only, minus some. The sample consists of some 28,000 clones, around 88% of them appearing once. The sample in question was CD4+ T cells from peripheral blood mononuclear cells, obtained in the first trimester of pregnancy. The receptors stem from a female donor in good health, enrolled as a control in a pregnancy study.

This chain links TRBV6-5 with TRBJ2-7; a possible D gene is TRBD1 (7 bases). The V gene lost 5 bases and the J gene lost 3 bases, with 14 bases spanning the gap. The CDR3 has 14 residues. The germline CDR1 and CDR2 sequences are MNHEY and SVGAGI. The CDR3 here is CASSLRQGGYEQYF. In nucleotides, the CDR3 is TGTGCCAGCAGTCTGAGACAGGGAGGCTACGAGCAGTACTTC.

The chain is built from TRBV15 and TRBJ2-7, with D unresolved. Per germline, CDR1 LNHNV and CDR2 YYDKDF (reference sequence). The CDR3 has 13 amino acids. V dropped 1 base and J dropped 3 bases, with 7 bases sitting between them. DNA of the CDR3: TGTGCCACCAGCAGAGGGGCCGTCTACGAGCAGTACTTC. Translated: CATSRGAVYEQYF.

The chain links TRBV5-1 to TRBJ2-1; 9 positions match TRBD2. The J segment lost 7 bases and the V segment lost 4 bases, leaving 12 bases of the junction unmatched. The CDR3 runs 16 residues. Looked up from germline, CDR1 is SGHRS and CDR2 is YFSETQ. CDR3: CASSPRSIAGANEQFF. DNA of the CDR3: TGCGCCAGCAGCCCCCGGTCCATAGCGGGGGCTAATGAGCAGTTCTTC.

This clone was detected only once. V and J are TRBV28 and TRBJ1-6; unclear D gene. The CDR3 length is 15 residues. Germline lookup yields CDR1 MDHEN and CDR2 SYDVKM. Trimming took 5 bases from V and 10 from J, leaving 18 bases between them. Here the CDR3 reads CASSPGGGGKSPLHF. The CDR3 DNA reads TGTGCCAGCAGTCCCGGCGGAGGCGGGAAATCACCCCTCCACTTT.

The gene calls are TRBV11-3 and TRBJ2-5, with 7 nucleotides matching TRBD2. The V segment lost 1 base and the J segment 2 bases; nucleotides outside the gene matches: 7. Germline-derived CDR1 and CDR2 are SGHNT and YENEEA. The CDR3 length is 16 residues. As DNA, the CDR3 is TGTGCCAGCAGCTTAGGGCAGCGGGAAAAACAAGAGACCCAGTACTTC. This encodes CASSLGQREKQETQYF.

This clone appeared a single time. This chain uses TRBV5-1 with TRBJ2-5, with D perhaps TRBD1 (6 bases). Per the germline V gene, CDR1 is SGHRS and CDR2 is YFSETQ. V shed 4 bases and J shed 5 bases, with 27 bases lying between them. The CDR3 has 18 amino acids. The DNA for the CDR3 is TGCGCCAGCAGCCCCCGGGACAAATACTTTACGGGTCGGGAGACCCAGTACTTC. Its translation is CASSPRDKYFTGRETQYF.

The chain uses TRBV2 and TRBJ2-1; 8 nucleotides match TRBD2. Per germline, CDR1 SNHLY and CDR2 FYNNEI. The CDR3 extends over 15 amino acids. Losses at the gene ends were 5 bases for V and 3 bases for J; bases not matched to a gene: 6. The CDR3 loop is CASSTLAGGYNEQFF. In DNA form, the CDR3 reads TGTGCCAGCAGTACTCTAGCGGGTGGCTACAATGAGCAGTTCTTC.

The rearrangement links TRBV29-1 to TRBJ2-4; 9 bases match TRBD1. The trim removed 6 bases at V and 7 bases at J, leaving 4 bases unmatched. Germline V lookup: CDR1 SQVTM, CDR2 ANQGSEA. The length of the CDR3 is 12 residues. This CDR3 reads CSVRDRENIQYF. The CDR3 nucleotides read TGCAGCGTCCGGGACAGGGAGAACATTCAGTACTTC.

The rearrangement uses TRBV25-1 and TRBJ1-5, with TRBD1 identical over 9 bases. The CDR3 totals 18 residues. V shed 2 bases and J 4 bases; nucleotides not matched to a gene: 12. Germline values: CDR1 MGHDK, CDR2 SYGVNS. The CDR3 reads CASSERGTGKGANQPQHF. The DNA of the CDR3 is TGTGCCAGCAGTGAAAGGGGGACAGGGAAAGGGGCAAATCAGCCCCAGCATTTT.

In the case of this clone: Additional DNA sequences in this sample encode the identical CDR3. This chain joins TRBV28 and TRBJ1-1; D possibly corresponds to TRBD1 (5 bases). The CDR3 loop spans 15 amino acids. The V end lost 4 bases, the J end lost 0 bases, and 12 bases lay between the germline ends. Germline-derived CDR1 and CDR2 are MDHEN and SYDVKM. The CDR3 DNA reads TGTGCCAGCAGTTCACGTCAGGGTTTGAACACTGAAGCTTTCTTT. It yields the protein CASSSRQGLNTEAFF.

This chain joins TRBV7-9 and TRBJ2-5; 8 bases align to TRBD2. The germline CDR1 and CDR2 sequences are SEHNR and FQNEAQ (reference sequence). The CDR3 is made up of 17 amino acids. The trim removed 1 base at V and 4 bases at J, leaving 11 bases unmatched. CDR3 sequence reads: CASSLVMVAGLVETQYF. The CDR3, as DNA: TGTGCCAGCAGCTTAGTAATGGTAGCGGGACTGGTAGAGACCCAGTACTTC.

The chain recombines TRBV29-1 with TRBJ1-6; a weak D match, TRBD1 (6 bases). The CDR3 consists of 13 residues. The germline CDR1 and CDR2 sequences are SQVTM and ANQGSEA. Trimming took off 7 bases at V and 6 bases at J, with 13 bases between the two ends. CDR3 nucleotides: TGCAGCGCATCGACAGGTCGTAATTCACCCCTCCACTTT. Its translation: CSASTGRNSPLHF. Based on the CDR3 plus reference TRBV29-1 and TRBJ1-6, the full variable domain is SAVISQKPSRDICQRGTSLTIQCQVDSQVTMMFWYRQQPGQSLTLIATANQGSEATYESGFVIDKFPISRPNLTFSTLTVSNMSPEDSSIYLCSASTGRNSPLHFGNGTRLTVT.

The rearrangement uses TRBV2 and TRBJ2-3; 13 positions match TRBD2. In germline, CDR1 is SNHLY, CDR2 FYNNEI. J was trimmed by 0 bases and V by 2 bases; bases with no gene match: 8. This CDR3 is 19 amino acids long. The CDR3 spells CASSEPSGLAGLSTDTQYF. DNA of the CDR3: TGTGCCAGCAGTGAACCCTCGGGACTAGCGGGGCTAAGCACAGATACGCAGTATTTT.

This chain joins TRBV15 and TRBJ1-3, with 12 nucleotides matching TRBD1. V lost 1 base to trimming and J lost 5 bases; unmatched junction nucleotides: 3. This CDR3 is built from 16 residues. Germline V gene sequence: CDR1 LNHNV, CDR2 YYDKDF (reference sequence). CDR3 sequence: CATSRVGTGGRNTIYF. The CDR3 region has the DNA TGTGCCACCAGCAGAGTTGGGACAGGGGGCAGAAACACCATATATTTT.

The rearrangement joins TRBV5-1 to TRBJ2-1; 13 bases are a match to TRBD2. This CDR3 contains 15 residues. After removal of 5 bases from V and 9 bases from J, the junction contained 8 bases not matched to a gene. Germline loops: CDR1 SGHRS, CDR2 YFSETQ. The CDR3 DNA is TGCGCCAGCAGTGACAGGACTAGCGGGAGTACTGAGCAGTTCTTC. Its protein product is CASSDRTSGSTEQFF.

The V call is TRBV4-2, the J call TRBJ1-4; D not resolved. Between the trimmed V and J ends, which lost 0 bases and 0 bases, there was a span of 11 bases. This CDR3 is built from 17 residues. Germline CDR1 LGHNA, CDR2 YNFKEQ. CDR3 protein: CASSQEPSSATNEKLFF. The CDR3, as DNA: TGTGCCAGCAGCCAAGAACCCAGTTCAGCAACTAATGAAAAACTGTTTTTT.